These 28 T cell receptor beta chains share one sample of origin, sequenced in a study of brain T cells in children with intractable seizures. The table came from immunoSEQ multiplex PCR; TCRdb's copy has only in-frame clones and leaves some out. Of tens of thousands of clones detected, under 95% appear once; the ten largest clones hold about 6.8%. The specimen comprised peripheral blood, sampled at surgery. The receptor source for this set is a boy aged 5 to 17 with focal cortical dysplasia and intractable seizures.

The V and J genes are TRBV6-5 and TRBJ2-7; tentatively, D is TRBD2 (6 bases). Germline CDR1 is MNHEY and CDR2 is SVGAGI. The CDR3 is 15 residues long. V was pared by 6 bases and J by 4 bases, with 19 bases between. CDR3 in amino acids: CASSHEVAARYEQYV. DNA for the CDR3: TGTGCCAGCAGCCACGAGGTAGCGGCCCGATACGAGCAGTACGTC.

This CDR3 reads CASRYRDRGSTDTQYF. DNA for the CDR3: TGCGCCAGCAGATACCGGGACAGGGGGAGCACAGATACGCAGTATTTT. V usage is TRBV5-1 and J usage is TRBJ2-3, with 11 bases fitting TRBD1. This CDR3 spans 16 amino acids. The V gene end was trimmed by 5 bases and the J gene end by 0 bases; junction bases not matched to a gene: 5. CDR1 SGHRS and CDR2 YFSETQ come from the germline V gene.

This chain connects TRBV2 to TRBJ2-7, with TRBD1 matching 10 bases. CDR3 length: 14 amino acids. The junction had 3 bases not matched to a gene; V was cut back by 5 bases and J by 2 bases. Per germline, CDR1 SNHLY and CDR2 FYNNEI. CDR3 DNA: TGTGCCAGCAGTCCAGGACAGGGGGCCTACGAGCAGTACTTC. Amino acid sequence: CASSPGQGAYEQYF.

The chain carries TRBV7-9 and TRBJ2-7; TRBD2 aligns across 8 bases. The CDR3 covers 13 residues. From germline, CDR1 is SEHNR and CDR2 FQNEAQ (reference sequence). The ends lost 5 bases at V and 2 bases at J; junction bases unmatched: 2. The CDR3 region is CASSLSGAYEQYV. CDR3 DNA: TGTGCCAGCAGCCTTAGCGGGGCCTACGAGCAGTACGTC.

The chain carries TRBV13 and TRBJ2-7; 8 bases match TRBD1. CDR1 is PRHDT and CDR2 is FYEKMQ in the germline V gene (reference sequence). The CDR3 runs to 15 residues. Losses at the gene ends were 5 bases for V and 4 bases for J; bases not matched to a gene: 10. CDR3 nucleotides: TGTGCCAGCAGCGAAGGCGGGACAGGACGATACGAGCAGTACTTC. As protein: CASSEGGTGRYEQYF.

The chain carries TRBV6-5 and TRBJ2-1; 11 nucleotides line up with TRBD2. V was pared by 2 bases and J by 6 bases, with 0 bases of the junction left unmatched. This CDR3 is 14 amino acids long. The germline V gene has CDR1 MNHEY and CDR2 SVGAGI. CDR3 nucleotide sequence: TGTGCCAGCAGTTACGGGACTAGCGGCAATGAGCAGTTCTTC. Residues: CASSYGTSGNEQFF.

The chain employs TRBV10-2 and TRBJ2-7; D is possibly TRBD1 (6 bases). There are 14 residues in the CDR3. Germline lookup yields CDR1 WSHSY and CDR2 SAAADI. The V gene lost 7 bases and the J gene lost 0 bases, with 13 bases spanning the gap. The CDR3 sequence is CASKGRGSSYEQYV. CDR3 sequence (DNA): TGCGCCAGCAAAGGCAGGGGAAGCTCCTACGAGCAGTACGTC.

V and J are TRBV24-1 and TRBJ2-7, with 7 bases fitting TRBD1. The CDR3 loop spans 14 amino acids. The ends lost 6 bases at V and 5 bases at J; junction bases unmatched: 9. Germline V CDR1 and CDR2: KGHDR, SFDVKD. The CDR3 DNA follows: TGTGCCACCAGTCAGACAGGGATAAGAGACGAGCAGTACTTC. Its protein is CATSQTGIRDEQYF.

The chain carries TRBV28 and TRBJ1-5, with TRBD1 identical over 8 bases. Germline V lookup: CDR1 MDHEN, CDR2 SYDVKM. J gave up 7 bases and V 5 bases, and 10 bases lay outside the gene matches. The CDR3 extends over 15 amino acids. Written as DNA, the CDR3 is TGTGCCAGCAGTCCGGGAGGACAGGGAGGGCAGCCCCAGCATTTT. This codes for CASSPGGQGGQPQHF.

The J gene is TRBJ1-1, the V gene TRBV9; 8 bases align to TRBD1. Losses at the gene ends were 5 bases for V and 8 bases for J; bases not matched to a gene: 8. The germline V gene encodes CDR1 SGDLS and CDR2 YYNGEE. There are 13 residues in the CDR3. The DNA of the CDR3 is TGTGCCAGCAGTGGAGGGCCAGGGGGCGAAGCTTTCTTT. Residues: CASSGGPGGEAFF.

The gene calls are TRBV6-1 and TRBJ2-1; 12 nucleotides align to TRBD2. The germline gives CDR1 MNHNS, CDR2 SASEGT. The CDR3 is 15 residues long. Germline trimming cut 2 bases from V and 4 bases from J; bases unmatched to any gene: 0. Here the CDR3 reads CASSELAGGYNEQFF. CDR3 nucleotides: TGTGCCAGCAGTGAACTAGCGGGGGGGTACAATGAGCAGTTCTTC.

The chain joins TRBV27 to TRBJ1-2; the match to TRBD1 covers 10 bases. The CDR3 is made up of 15 amino acids. Germline lookup yields CDR1 MNHEY and CDR2 SMNVEV (reference sequence). V shed 6 bases, J shed 2 bases, and the junction held 6 bases outside the gene matches. The CDR3 nucleotides read TGTGCCAGCAGGGGTGCGGGACAGGGGAACTATGGCTACACCTTC. Protein product: CASRGAGQGNYGYTF.

This chain joins TRBV7-9 and TRBJ2-7, with TRBD1 matching 7 bases. V trimming: 4 bases; J trimming: 4 bases; junction bases outside the gene matches: 7. The CDR3 consists of 14 residues. Germline V gene sequence: CDR1 SEHNR, CDR2 FQNEAQ (reference sequence). CDR3 amino acids: CASSSTGAVYEQYF. The CDR3 nucleotides read TGTGCCAGCAGCTCAACAGGGGCCGTATACGAGCAGTACTTC.

The chain uses TRBV30 and TRBJ2-6; D is perhaps TRBD1 or TRBD2 (5 bases each). Germline CDR1 is GTSNPN and CDR2 is SVGIG (reference sequence). V lost 2 bases, J lost 4 bases, and 9 bases lay in between. The CDR3 is made up of 14 amino acids. This chain's CDR3 is CAWSHGAGANVLTF. The CDR3 DNA sequence: TGTGCCTGGAGTCACGGGGCCGGGGCCAACGTCCTGACTTTC.

This chain connects TRBV7-9 to TRBJ1-2; the D is unclear. Trimming left V 2 bases short and J 4 bases short, with 17 bases between. CDR1 and CDR2 (germline): SEHNR, FQNEAQ (reference sequence). This CDR3 has 16 amino acids. The CDR3 spells CASSLMIGSSLYGYTF. The CDR3 DNA follows: TGTGCCAGCAGCTTAATGATCGGGAGCAGTCTCTATGGCTACACCTTC.

The rearrangement links TRBV9 to TRBJ1-1; weak D call: TRBD1 (5 bases). CDR1 and CDR2 from the germline V gene are SGDLS and YYNGEE. Between the trimmed V and J ends, which lost 1 base and 1 base, there was a span of 14 bases. The CDR3 totals 16 residues. The CDR3 here is CASSVSPGQTNTEAFF. The CDR3 DNA is TGTGCCAGCAGCGTAAGCCCAGGGCAAACGAACACTGAAGCTTTCTTT.

The chain recombines TRBV5-6 with TRBJ2-3; D is unresolved. Germline CDR1 and CDR2: SGHDT and YYEEEE. The germline V and J ends were trimmed by 5 bases and 3 bases, with 19 bases remaining between them. The CDR3 has 16 residues. The DNA for the CDR3 is TGTGCCAGCAGTTCTGGCCCCCAACTTGGGACAGATACGCAGTATTTT. Amino acids: CASSSGPQLGTDTQYF.

The V and J genes are TRBV4-1 and TRBJ2-5; D unresolved. Germline V gene sequence: CDR1 MGHRA, CDR2 YSYEKL. The V and J ends lost 0 bases and 6 bases respectively, with 17 bases between them. CDR3 length: 16 amino acids. The CDR3 region is CASSQEMRDLQKTQYF. In DNA form, the CDR3 reads TGCGCCAGCAGCCAAGAAATGCGAGATTTGCAAAAGACCCAGTACTTC.

This sequence joins TRBV4-1 and TRBJ1-1; D is ambiguous. Trimming removed 2 bases from V and 0 bases from J, with 7 bases in between. Germline CDR1 MGHRA, CDR2 YSYEKL. The CDR3 consists of 14 residues. This chain's CDR3 is CASSQHSLNTEAFF. DNA of the CDR3: TGCGCCAGCAGCCAACACTCCCTGAACACTGAAGCTTTCTTT.

The chain recombines TRBV19 with TRBJ1-1; D gene ambiguous. Trimming shortened V by 7 bases and J by 1 base, and 16 bases separated the two germline ends. Germline V gene data show CDR1 as LNHDA and CDR2 as SQIVND (reference sequence). There are 15 residues in the CDR3. This chain's CDR3 is CASKREGRPNTEAFF. The CDR3, as DNA: TGTGCCAGTAAACGTGAAGGGAGACCGAACACTGAAGCTTTCTTT.

The V gene is TRBV5-1, the J gene TRBJ1-1, with D uncertain. Trimming took 4 bases from V and 4 from J, leaving 17 bases between them. The germline V gene encodes CDR1 SGHRS and CDR2 YFSETQ. This CDR3 is 15 amino acids long. The CDR3: CASSLPGRYGTEAFF. The CDR3 DNA sequence: TGCGCCAGCAGCCTGCCGGGGAGGTATGGCACTGAAGCTTTCTTT.

The rearrangement links TRBV7-9 to TRBJ2-7; D remains ambiguous. The V and J ends lost 5 bases and 3 bases respectively, with 8 bases between them. Per germline, CDR1 SEHNR and CDR2 FQNEAQ (reference sequence). This CDR3 is built from 12 residues. The CDR3 is CASSQSIYEQYF. For the CDR3, the DNA is TGTGCCAGCAGCCAGTCTATCTACGAGCAGTACTTC.

The genes are TRBV6-5 and TRBJ2-1; the match to TRBD2 covers 13 bases. Germline-derived CDR1 and CDR2 are MNHEY and SVGAGI. Trimming took 10 bases from V and 10 from J; bases not matched to a gene: 7. The CDR3 sequence is 13 residues long. The CDR3 DNA sequence: TGTGCCACGGGGACTAGCGGGACGGGGGAGCAGTTCTTC. Amino acids: CATGTSGTGEQFF.

V usage is TRBV7-9 and J usage is TRBJ2-7, with unresolved D. The V and J ends lost 5 bases and 0 bases respectively, with 14 bases between them. This CDR3 region has 15 residues. Germline loops: CDR1 SEHNR, CDR2 FQNEAQ (reference sequence). This CDR3 reads CASSPLRVGSYEQYF. In nucleotides, the CDR3 is TGTGCCAGCAGCCCACTTAGGGTTGGCTCCTACGAGCAGTACTTC.

The V gene is TRBV4-1, the J gene TRBJ2-5; D possibly corresponds to TRBD1 (5 bases). V lost 1 base to trimming and J lost 4 bases, with 16 bases between them. The CDR3 covers 16 residues. Germline CDR1 MGHRA, CDR2 YSYEKL. CDR3 DNA: TGCGCCAGCAGCCAAGCGACAGCTACCACGGGAGAGACCCAGTACTTC. Its protein is CASSQATATTGETQYF.

This chain joins TRBV10-3 and TRBJ2-7, with no clear D. This CDR3 has 14 residues. V was clipped by 2 bases and J by 6 bases, with 14 bases between them. Germline V lookup: CDR1 ENHRY, CDR2 SYGVKD. The CDR3 nucleotides read TGTGCCATCAGTGAGAGTCGACTGGCCCTCGAGCAGTACGTC. It codes for CAISESRLALEQYV.

The V gene is TRBV14, the J gene TRBJ2-7; D may be TRBD1 (6 bases). Deletions cut 3 bases from V and 2 bases from J, with 8 bases between. CDR3 size: 13 residues. CDR1 is SGHDN and CDR2 is FVKESK in the germline V gene. CDR3 sequence: CASSHGQTYEQYF. CDR3 sequence (DNA): TGTGCCAGCAGCCACGGACAGACCTACGAGCAGTACTTC.

V and J are TRBV2 and TRBJ1-3; perhaps TRBD1 as D (6 bases). The germline CDR1 and CDR2 sequences are SNHLY and FYNNEI. The CDR3 contains 15 residues. Trimming shortened V by 3 bases and J by 0 bases, and 9 bases separated the two germline ends. CDR3 region: CASSEGAPSGNTIYF. CDR3 DNA: TGTGCCAGCAGTGAGGGGGCCCCCTCTGGAAACACCATATATTTT.